The present T cell receptor beta chain was sequenced within a study of blood T cell repertoires in COVID-19. At the level of the study: Specimens from acute and convalescent COVID-19 originated in the United States, Italy and Spain. From T cells, B-cell-depleted T cells, or PBMCs came the material, which was cDNA or gDNA.

Germline assignment: CDR1 MDHEN and CDR2 SYDVKM. The CDR3 is 14 amino acids. Trimming took 10 bases from V and 6 from J; bases not matched to a gene: 14. Data came from immunoSEQ multiplex PCR; TCRdb stores just in-frame clones and leaves some out. Here the sample spans 60,000 to 75,000 clones, 70% to 85% being singletons. This TCR derives from a man aged 55 to 70 with active or convalescent COVID-19. The chain is built from TRBV28 and TRBJ1-2; TRBD1 aligns across 7 bases. The material sequenced was peripheral blood. The CDR3 reads CAIEPGQRTHGYTF. DNA of the CDR3: TGTGCCATTGAACCGGGACAGAGGACACATGGCTACACCTTC.